Detailed here is one T cell receptor beta chain. The sample's treatment: 19 received Ad26.COV2.S at low or high dose, single or two shots; 5 received placebo; per-sample allocation not given. After the first vaccine or placebo injection, samples were drawn on day 63. An adult aged 18-55 years in Boston served as the donor. This sample is part of a study of Ad26.COV2.S vaccination and SARS-CoV-2 variants. Whole-study context: Once or twice, 56 days apart, Ad26.COV2.S was delivered intramuscularly.

The J segment lost 7 bases and the V segment lost 1 base, leaving 3 bases of the junction unmatched. The CDR3 has 14 amino acids. The germline V gene has CDR1 SGHTA and CDR2 FQGNSA. Generated by immunoSEQ multiplex PCR, the TCRdb table keeps only in-frame clones and is missing some. The table lists around 310,000 clones, 85% to 90% of them singletons, with 5.5% in the top ten. The clonotype originates from a person aged 18 to 65 who received the Ad26.COV2.S COVID-19 vaccine or a placebo. Sequencing used peripheral blood, obtained in a trial of Ad26.COV2.S vaccine versus placebo. This chain joins TRBV7-2 and TRBJ1-2; TRBD1 aligns across 10 bases. Written as DNA, the CDR3 is TGTGCCAGCAGCTTAGGGGGACAGGGGCTTGGCTACACCTTC. It yields the protein CASSLGGQGLGYTF.